The clone carrying this T cell receptor beta chain was recorded at least ten times. One entry per CDR3 protein results from TCRdb running MiXCR on the reads. The table lists more than 3,500 distinct CDR3 sequences, around 14% of them singletons. This sample was included in a study of liver allograft versus peripheral blood T cells. Study-wide context: What was compared were the T cell receptor repertoires in transplanted livers and those in the peripheral blood of recipients.

Germline V gene lookup returns CDR1 MNHEY and CDR2 SVGAGI. The CDR3 covers 14 residues. The ends were cut back, 6 bases at V and 2 bases at J, with 14 bases in the middle. This receptor was identified in a human patient who had a liver transplant. Some of these T cells may belong to the graft donor. This chain joins TRBV6-5 and TRBJ2-7, with no clear D. CDR3 sequence: CASRNSRLPYEQYF. The CDR3, as DNA: TGTGCCAGCAGAAACTCGAGGTTGCCCTACGAGCAGTACTTC.